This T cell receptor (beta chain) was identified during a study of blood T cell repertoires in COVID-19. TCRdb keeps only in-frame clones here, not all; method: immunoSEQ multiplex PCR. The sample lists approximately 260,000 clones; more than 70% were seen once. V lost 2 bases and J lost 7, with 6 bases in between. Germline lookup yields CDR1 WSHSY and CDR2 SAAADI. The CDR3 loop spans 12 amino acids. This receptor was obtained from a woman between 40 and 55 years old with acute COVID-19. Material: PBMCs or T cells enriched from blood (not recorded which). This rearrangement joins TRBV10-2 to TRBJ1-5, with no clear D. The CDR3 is CASSEARQPQHF. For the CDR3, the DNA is TGCGCCAGCAGTGAGGCGCGGCAGCCCCAGCATTTT.